The rows below give T cell receptor beta chains drawn from one sample of a study of PD-1 blockade in classical Hodgkin lymphoma. Produced via immunoSEQ multiplex PCR; TCRdb's table is partial and in-frame only. Among under 35,000 clones, about 88% were seen once, and the ten largest hold around 1.3%. Material for sequencing was CD4+ T cells from blood. The receptors originated from a human donor with classical Hodgkin lymphoma. Both conserved end residues are part of each CDR3. The D gene is left open where the match is weak. Clone size is stated in some rows and not others, as once, few, many or a class when expanded.

J gene: TRBJ2-1; D gene: TRBD2; V gene: TRBV7-3; clone size: NA; CDR3 DNA: TGTGCCAGCAGCTTAACGGGACTAGCGGCAAATGAGCAGTTCTTC; CDR3 protein: CASSLTGLAANEQFF
J gene: TRBJ2-7; D gene: NA; V gene: TRBV28; clone size: NA; CDR3 DNA: TGTGCCAGCAGTTTAGCGGGTGCCTACGAGCAGTACTTC; CDR3 protein: CASSLAGAYEQYF
J gene: TRBJ2-7; D gene: TRBD2; V gene: TRBV28; clone size: NA; CDR3 DNA: TGTGCCAGCAGCCGACTAGCGGGGAGACAGTACTTC; CDR3 protein: CASSRLAGRQYF
J gene: TRBJ2-3; D gene: NA; V gene: TRBV28; clone size: NA; CDR3 DNA: TGTGCCAGCAGTTTAAGGGGGGGACTCTTTCGTACGCAGTATTTT; CDR3 protein: CASSLRGGLFRTQYF
J gene: TRBJ2-1; D gene: NA; V gene: TRBV7-3; clone size: NA; CDR3 DNA: TGTGCCAGCAGCTTCGACAGCTACAATGAGCAGTTCTTC; CDR3 protein: CASSFDSYNEQFF
J gene: TRBJ2-3; D gene: TRBD1; V gene: TRBV5-1; clone size: NA; CDR3 DNA: TGCGCCAGCAGCTTGATCCCGGGACAGGGTTTCGCAGATACGCAGTATTTT; CDR3 protein: CASSLIPGQGFADTQYF
J gene: TRBJ2-1; D gene: NA; V gene: TRBV7-6; clone size: once; CDR3 DNA: TGTGCCAGCAGCTTAGACTTATACAATGAGCAGTTCTTC; CDR3 protein: CASSLDLYNEQFF
J gene: TRBJ1-2; D gene: NA; V gene: TRBV18; clone size: NA; CDR3 DNA: TGTGCCAGCTCACCACTAGATTCACAGGACCATGGCTACACCTTC; CDR3 protein: CASSPLDSQDHGYTF
J gene: TRBJ2-1; D gene: TRBD2; V gene: TRBV11-2; clone size: NA; CDR3 DNA: TGTGCCAGCAGCCCTAGCGGAAGCTCCTACAATGAGCAGTTCTTC; CDR3 protein: CASSPSGSSYNEQFF
J gene: TRBJ1-2; D gene: NA; V gene: TRBV29-1; clone size: NA; CDR3 DNA: TGCAGCGTTGAAACCCTCTCCAGGGAGCGCTACACCTTC; CDR3 protein: CSVETLSRERYTF
J gene: TRBJ2-1; D gene: NA; V gene: TRBV6-6; clone size: NA; CDR3 DNA: TGTGCCAGCAGCTTTCGTGGGAACTACAATGAGCAGTTCTTC; CDR3 protein: CASSFRGNYNEQFF
J gene: TRBJ1-1; D gene: TRBD1; V gene: TRBV11-3; clone size: NA; CDR3 DNA: TGTGCCAGCAGCATGGACAGGGGGCTGAACACTGAAGCTTTCTTT; CDR3 protein: CASSMDRGLNTEAFF
J gene: TRBJ1-1; D gene: TRBD1; V gene: TRBV29-1; clone size: NA; CDR3 DNA: TGCAGCGTTGATTCAAGGGGGCTTCGCACTGAAGCTTTCTTT; CDR3 protein: CSVDSRGLRTEAFF
J gene: TRBJ1-1; D gene: NA; V gene: TRBV5-1; clone size: NA; CDR3 DNA: TGCGCCAGCAGCTTGAGGGGGAGCCAGGGACTGAACACTGAAGCTTTCTTT; CDR3 protein: CASSLRGSQGLNTEAFF
J gene: TRBJ2-6; D gene: NA; V gene: TRBV10-2; clone size: few; CDR3 DNA: TGCGCCAGCAGTGGTAACGGCCTTGGGGCCAACGTCCTGACTTTC; CDR3 protein: CASSGNGLGANVLTF
J gene: TRBJ2-3; D gene: NA; V gene: TRBV7-3; clone size: NA; CDR3 DNA: TGTGCCAGCAGCTCGGGGGTCTTGAGCACAGATACGCAGTATTTT; CDR3 protein: CASSSGVLSTDTQYF
J gene: TRBJ2-1; D gene: TRBD2; V gene: TRBV18; clone size: NA; CDR3 DNA: TGTGCCAGCTCACCACCGGCTAGCGGGTTTGAGCAGTTCTTC; CDR3 protein: CASSPPASGFEQFF
J gene: TRBJ2-2; D gene: TRBD2; V gene: TRBV11-2; clone size: NA; CDR3 DNA: TGTGCCAGCAGCTTAAGTGGAGGGAGGGCCCCCGGGGAGCTGTTTTTT; CDR3 protein: CASSLSGGRAPGELFF
J gene: TRBJ1-5; D gene: NA; V gene: TRBV6-5; clone size: NA; CDR3 DNA: TGTGCCAGCAGATTCGGGGGGGTGAATCAGCCCCAGCATTTT; CDR3 protein: CASRFGGVNQPQHF
J gene: TRBJ2-3; D gene: TRBD2; V gene: TRBV7-8; clone size: NA; CDR3 DNA: TGTGCCAGCAGCTCCGACGGGGGGGGGCCAGATACGCAGTATTTT; CDR3 protein: CASSSDGGGPDTQYF
J gene: TRBJ2-5; D gene: TRBD1; V gene: TRBV11-2; clone size: NA; CDR3 DNA: TGTGCCAGCAGCCGAGGACAGGGAGGAGAGACCCAGTACTTC; CDR3 protein: CASSRGQGGETQYF
J gene: TRBJ1-2; D gene: NA; V gene: TRBV28; clone size: NA; CDR3 DNA: TGTGCCAGCGCTACGGGGGGCAATGGCTACACCTTC; CDR3 protein: CASATGGNGYTF
J gene: TRBJ2-4; D gene: TRBD2; V gene: TRBV7-9; clone size: NA; CDR3 DNA: TGTGCCAGCAGCTTAGGGCTAGCGGGAGATGTCATTCAGTACTTC; CDR3 protein: CASSLGLAGDVIQYF
J gene: TRBJ1-3; D gene: TRBD1; V gene: TRBV15; clone size: NA; CDR3 DNA: TGTGCCACCAGCAGAGAGGAGGGGGCTTCAGGAAACACCATATATTTT; CDR3 protein: CATSREEGASGNTIYF
J gene: TRBJ2-1; D gene: TRBD2; V gene: TRBV6-5; clone size: NA; CDR3 DNA: TGTGCCAGCAGGGGCCTAGCGGACAATGAGCAGTTCTTC; CDR3 protein: CASRGLADNEQFF
J gene: TRBJ1-2; D gene: NA; V gene: TRBV6-5; clone size: NA; CDR3 DNA: TGTGCCAGCAGTTACCGGGAGAAGGACTATGGCTACACCTTC; CDR3 protein: CASSYREKDYGYTF
J gene: TRBJ2-3; D gene: TRBD2; V gene: TRBV2; clone size: NA; CDR3 DNA: TGTGCCAGCAGGAACCCAGGACTAGCGGGAACAGATACGCAGTATTTT; CDR3 protein: CASRNPGLAGTDTQYF
J gene: TRBJ2-3; D gene: TRBD2; V gene: TRBV6-5; clone size: NA; CDR3 DNA: TGTGCCAGCAGAGCAACGGGACTAGGCACAGATACGCAGTATTTT; CDR3 protein: CASRATGLGTDTQYF
J gene: TRBJ2-3; D gene: TRBD2; V gene: TRBV2; clone size: once; CDR3 DNA: TGTGCCAGCAGCCTAGCGGGAGGAGGCACAGATACGCAGTATTTT; CDR3 protein: CASSLAGGGTDTQYF
J gene: TRBJ2-7; D gene: NA; V gene: TRBV28; clone size: once; CDR3 DNA: TGTGCCAGCAGTGCCGGCTACGAGCAGTACTTC; CDR3 protein: CASSAGYEQYF
J gene: TRBJ1-5; D gene: NA; V gene: TRBV28; clone size: NA; CDR3 DNA: TGTGCCACCACCTACGGGGATCAGCCCCAGCATTTT; CDR3 protein: CATTYGDQPQHF
J gene: TRBJ2-1; D gene: NA; V gene: TRBV5-4; clone size: NA; CDR3 DNA: TGTGCCAGCAGCCCGCGGGAATACAATGAGCAGTTCTTC; CDR3 protein: CASSPREYNEQFF
J gene: TRBJ1-3; D gene: NA; V gene: TRBV9; clone size: NA; CDR3 DNA: TGTGCCAGCAACGAAGGATACGGTACAGGAAACACCATATATTTT; CDR3 protein: CASNEGYGTGNTIYF
J gene: TRBJ2-5; D gene: NA; V gene: TRBV5-1; clone size: NA; CDR3 DNA: TGCGCCAGCAGCTTGGAGGACGGAGCTTGGGAGACCCAGTACTTC; CDR3 protein: CASSLEDGAWETQYF
J gene: TRBJ1-2; D gene: NA; V gene: TRBV28; clone size: NA; CDR3 DNA: TGTGCCAGCAGGGCCCCTAACTATGGCTACACCTTC; CDR3 protein: CASRAPNYGYTF
J gene: TRBJ1-1; D gene: NA; V gene: TRBV29-1; clone size: NA; CDR3 DNA: TGCAGCGCCGGATACAGACGGGATACTGAAGCTTTCTTT; CDR3 protein: CSAGYRRDTEAFF
J gene: TRBJ1-4; D gene: NA; V gene: TRBV5-1; clone size: NA; CDR3 DNA: TGCGCCAGCACCCAAGATGGGGGAATTAGTGAAAAACTGTTTTTT; CDR3 protein: CASTQDGGISEKLFF
J gene: TRBJ2-7; D gene: NA; V gene: TRBV28; clone size: NA; CDR3 DNA: TGTGCCAGCAGTTTAGACATTTACTACGAGCAGTACTTC; CDR3 protein: CASSLDIYYEQYF
J gene: TRBJ1-5; D gene: NA; V gene: TRBV28; clone size: NA; CDR3 DNA: TGTGCCAGCTCAAGAGGTCGCAATCAGCCCCAGCATTTT; CDR3 protein: CASSRGRNQPQHF
J gene: TRBJ2-5; D gene: TRBD2; V gene: TRBV27; clone size: NA; CDR3 DNA: TGTGCCAGCAAGAATAGCGGGAGTGAAGAGACCCAGTACTTC; CDR3 protein: CASKNSGSEETQYF
J gene: TRBJ1-1; D gene: TRBD1; V gene: TRBV5-6; clone size: NA; CDR3 DNA: TGTGCCAGCAGCTTGGCAGGGGGGAGCACTGAAGCTTTCTTT; CDR3 protein: CASSLAGGSTEAFF
J gene: TRBJ2-7; D gene: NA; V gene: TRBV10-3; clone size: once; CDR3 DNA: TGTGCCATCACCCGCGGAGAGAGCTCCTACGAGCAGTACTTC; CDR3 protein: CAITRGESSYEQYF
J gene: TRBJ1-4; D gene: TRBD1; V gene: TRBV5-1; clone size: NA; CDR3 DNA: TGCGCCAGCAGCATGGGACAGGGGAACGAAAAACTGTTTTTT; CDR3 protein: CASSMGQGNEKLFF
J gene: TRBJ2-1; D gene: NA; V gene: TRBV28; clone size: NA; CDR3 DNA: TGTGCCAGCAGTGTCCGGGATCCTCCACAGTTCTTC; CDR3 protein: CASSVRDPPQFF
J gene: TRBJ1-2; D gene: NA; V gene: TRBV5-1; clone size: NA; CDR3 DNA: TGCGCCAGCAGCTTGGAAGGTCCCCCTTTCTATGGCTACACCTTC; CDR3 protein: CASSLEGPPFYGYTF
J gene: TRBJ1-5; D gene: TRBD1; V gene: TRBV19; clone size: NA; CDR3 DNA: TGTGCCAGTAGTACTAGACAGGGGGTAATCGTAAATCAGCCCCAGCATTTT; CDR3 protein: CASSTRQGVIVNQPQHF
J gene: TRBJ2-4; D gene: NA; V gene: TRBV6-1; clone size: NA; CDR3 DNA: TGTGCCAGCAGTGAAGCAAAACCTTCCGGGAACGTGATCTTTATAGCCAAAAACATTCAGTACTTC; CDR3 protein: CASSEAKPSGNVIFIAKNIQYF
J gene: TRBJ1-5; D gene: NA; V gene: TRBV7-9; clone size: NA; CDR3 DNA: TGTGCCAGCAGCTTATCATCCGGGAATAGCAATCAGCCCCAGCATTTT; CDR3 protein: CASSLSSGNSNQPQHF
J gene: TRBJ2-3; D gene: NA; V gene: TRBV28; clone size: NA; CDR3 DNA: TGTGCCAGCATCCCCCCCGGCACAGATACGCAGTATTTT; CDR3 protein: CASIPPGTDTQYF
J gene: TRBJ2-3; D gene: NA; V gene: TRBV7-2; clone size: NA; CDR3 DNA: TGTGCCAGCAGCTTAGATGTCGGAGAAGATACGCAGTATTTT; CDR3 protein: CASSLDVGEDTQYF
J gene: TRBJ2-2; D gene: TRBD2; V gene: TRBV7-7; clone size: NA; CDR3 DNA: TGTGCCAGCAGCTCCGGACTAGCGGGGAACACCGGGGAGCTGTTTTTT; CDR3 protein: CASSSGLAGNTGELFF
J gene: TRBJ2-7; D gene: TRBD2; V gene: TRBV28; clone size: NA; CDR3 DNA: TGTGCCAGCAAAGATCGCGGGAGGGCTTTTCGGGAGCAGTACTTC; CDR3 protein: CASKDRGRAFREQYF
J gene: TRBJ2-7; D gene: NA; V gene: TRBV11-1; clone size: NA; CDR3 DNA: TGTGCCAGCAGCTTAGAAGTCCAGGGGTCCGAGCAGTACTTC; CDR3 protein: CASSLEVQGSEQYF
J gene: TRBJ2-1; D gene: NA; V gene: TRBV11-2; clone size: NA; CDR3 DNA: TGTGCCAGCAGCTTATGGGGCGGGGTCCGCAATGAGCAGTTCTTC; CDR3 protein: CASSLWGGVRNEQFF